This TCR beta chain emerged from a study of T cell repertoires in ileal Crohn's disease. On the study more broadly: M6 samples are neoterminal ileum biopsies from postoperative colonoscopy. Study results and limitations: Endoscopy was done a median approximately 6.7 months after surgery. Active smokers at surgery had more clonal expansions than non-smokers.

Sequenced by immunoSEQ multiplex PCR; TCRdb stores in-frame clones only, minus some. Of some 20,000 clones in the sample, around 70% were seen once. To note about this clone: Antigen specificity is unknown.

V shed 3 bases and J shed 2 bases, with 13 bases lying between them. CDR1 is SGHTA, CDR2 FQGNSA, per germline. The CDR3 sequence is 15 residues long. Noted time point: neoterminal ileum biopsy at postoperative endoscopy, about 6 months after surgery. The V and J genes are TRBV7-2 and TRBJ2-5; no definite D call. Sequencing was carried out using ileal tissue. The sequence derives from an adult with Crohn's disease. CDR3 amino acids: CASSLRPAPQETQYF. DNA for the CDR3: TGTGCCAGCAGCTTGCGCCCAGCGCCTCAAGAGACCCAGTACTTC.